The sequence of this T cell receptor beta chain was determined in a study of neoadjuvant anti-PD-1 for oral cavity cancer (dated by TCRdb to the early 2020s). Broadly, across the study: Before curative-intent surgical resection, most patients were given three to four biweekly doses of nivolumab at 3 mg/kg. For patients who did not progress, a fourth nivolumab dose was given around day 43, followed by definitive surgical resection on days 50-56. Under RECIST 1.1, patients with complete response, partial response or stable disease were classed as responders, and patients with progression were classed as non-responders. The parent correlative cohort had 11 to 12 patients and a response rate of 25% to 35%. The study at large found these results: Higher pretreatment blood TCRbeta clonality and lower post-treatment tumor TCRbeta clonality were correlated with higher pretreatment blood Treg/Th17 ratios. TCR analyses included only three patients per response group, and the authors called for larger cohorts for validation. After neoadjuvant nivolumab, non-responders showed significantly higher T cell clonality (Gini index) in PBMCs than responders did.

V lost 0 bases and J lost 14 bases; the stretch between them is 13 bases long. Per the germline V gene (reference sequence), LNHNV is the CDR1 and YYDKDF is the CDR2. There are 12 amino acids in the CDR3, from cysteine to phenylalanine inclusive. Only CDR3 DNA remains: 36 bases, in frame from the first base. With respect to this clone: Its antigen is currently not known. No base qualities exist here, and no much larger clone lies one base off it.

For deep sequencing, PBMC libraries mostly used approximately 500 ng of input genomic DNA, with six replicates for each sample. The immunoSEQ hsTCRbeta kit was used to prepare TCRbeta libraries according to the manufacturer's instructions. The completed libraries were mixed into a single pool at 3 nM, then sequenced with an Illumina NovaSeq 6000 S4 flow cell. Concerning the study's data processing: Raw data preprocessing and quality control were performed with the immunoSEQ Analyzer. The analysis was limited to productive rearrangements, and each clonotype was defined by a unique CDR3 amino acid sequence. Repertoire clonality was estimated as the Gini-Simpson index, which was computed with the R package tcR. Gini indices were compared with Student's t test, and associations with tumor size change were assessed by Pearson correlation. In TCRdb, the immuneACCESS table is reduced to in-frame sequences with V and J assigned. These tables do not hold every clone; where another copy was compared, an unresolved V gene accounts for under half, and the others remain unexplained. The V and J calls and clone size come from that table; D and trimming were worked out from the DNA. The table for this sample lists about 13,000 clones; 60% to 80% of them were counted only once. The top ten clones comprise under 3.5% of the sample.

The label giving this sample's time point can be read as: after neoadjuvant nivolumab, at surgical resection. Patients were newly diagnosed with stage II-IVA oral cavity squamous cell carcinoma and had received no prior systemic or radiation treatment. The cohort consisted of patients with HPV-negative, locally advanced oral cavity squamous cell carcinoma. No culture maintenance or expansion was done, as the peripheral blood mononuclear cells went straight to analysis. The samples were drawn from a longitudinal correlative study tied to a single-arm phase II trial testing neoadjuvant nivolumab in oral cavity squamous cell carcinoma. Genomic DNA-based TCRbeta sequencing was performed on subject-matched pre- and post-treatment PBMCs and tumors from three responders and three non-responders. Peripheral blood mononuclear cells were collected before nivolumab treatment and were collected again after treatment, at the time of surgery. The Maxwell RSC DNA from Cells kit was used to extract genomic DNA from PBMCs.

This specimen consisted of PBMCs, obtained after nivolumab (anti-PD-1) treatment. This receptor was identified in a person aged 40 to 85 with oral cavity squamous cell carcinoma. Recombination connected TRBV15 to TRBJ2-5; TRBD2 is possibly the D segment (5 matching bases). The nucleotides read TGTGCCACCAGCAGAGATTGGGCTAGCCAATACTTC. Translated, this is CATSRDWASQYF.